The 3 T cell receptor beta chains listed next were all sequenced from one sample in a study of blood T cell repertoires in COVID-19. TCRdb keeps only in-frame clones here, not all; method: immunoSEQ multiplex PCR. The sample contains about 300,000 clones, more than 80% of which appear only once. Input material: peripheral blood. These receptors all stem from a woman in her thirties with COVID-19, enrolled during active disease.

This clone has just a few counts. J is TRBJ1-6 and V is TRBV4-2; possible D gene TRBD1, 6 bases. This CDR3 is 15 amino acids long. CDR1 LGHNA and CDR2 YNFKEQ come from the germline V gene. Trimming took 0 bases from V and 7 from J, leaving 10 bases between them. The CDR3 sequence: CASSQEVQGNSPLHF. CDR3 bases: TGTGCCAGCAGCCAAGAGGTACAGGGCAATTCACCCCTCCACTTT.

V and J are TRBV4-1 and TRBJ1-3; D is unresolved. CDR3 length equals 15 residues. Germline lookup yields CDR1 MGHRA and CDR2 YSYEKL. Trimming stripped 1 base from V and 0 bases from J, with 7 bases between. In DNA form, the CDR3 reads TGCGCCAGCAGCCAAGTGTCCGTCTCTGGAAACACCATATATTTT. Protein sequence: CASSQVSVSGNTIYF.

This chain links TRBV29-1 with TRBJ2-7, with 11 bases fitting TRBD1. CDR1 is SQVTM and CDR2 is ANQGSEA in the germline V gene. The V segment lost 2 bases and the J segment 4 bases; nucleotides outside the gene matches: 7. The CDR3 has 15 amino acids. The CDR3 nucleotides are TGCAGCGTTGAATCTTGGGGACAGGGGGTGTACGAGCAGTACTTC. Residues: CSVESWGQGVYEQYF.